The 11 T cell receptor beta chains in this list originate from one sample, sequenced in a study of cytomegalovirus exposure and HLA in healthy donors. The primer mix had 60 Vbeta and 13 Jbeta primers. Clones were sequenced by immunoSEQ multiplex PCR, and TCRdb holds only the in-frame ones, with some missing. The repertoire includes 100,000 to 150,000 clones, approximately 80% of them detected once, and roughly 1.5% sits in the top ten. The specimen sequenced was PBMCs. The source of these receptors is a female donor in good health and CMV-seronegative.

The CDR3 DNA sequence: TGTGCCAGCAGCTTAGCGTCCTCCGGGGAGCTGTTTTTT. As protein: CASSLASSGELFF. V usage is TRBV7-2 and J usage is TRBJ2-2; no reliable D call. The V gene's germline CDR1 is SGHTA and CDR2 FQGNSA. The ends were cut back, 0 bases at V and 6 bases at J, with 5 bases in the middle. This CDR3 contains 13 residues. Full variable domain (rest looked up from reference TRBV7-2 and TRBJ2-2): GAGVSQSPSNKVTEKGKDVELRCDPISGHTALYWYRQSLGQGLEFLIYFQGNSAPDKSGLPSDRFSAERTGGSVSTLTIQRTQQEDSAVYLCASSLASSGELFFGEGSRLTVL.

The CDR3 loop reads CASSLRTVDTEAFF. In DNA form, the CDR3 reads TGTGCCAGCAGCCTCCGGACAGTCGACACTGAAGCTTTCTTT. The V and J genes are TRBV7-9 and TRBJ1-1; tentative D call: TRBD1 (6 bases). V lost 5 bases to trimming and J lost 3 bases, with 13 bases between them. Germline CDR1 and CDR2: SEHNR and FQNEAQ (reference sequence). The CDR3 extends over 14 amino acids.

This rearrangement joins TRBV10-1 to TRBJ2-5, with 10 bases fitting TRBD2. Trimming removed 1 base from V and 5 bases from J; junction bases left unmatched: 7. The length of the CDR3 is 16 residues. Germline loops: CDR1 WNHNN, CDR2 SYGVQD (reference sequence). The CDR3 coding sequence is TGCGCCAGCAGTGAGTGGGCTAGCGGGAGTCGTGAGACCCAGTACTTC. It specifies CASSEWASGSRETQYF.

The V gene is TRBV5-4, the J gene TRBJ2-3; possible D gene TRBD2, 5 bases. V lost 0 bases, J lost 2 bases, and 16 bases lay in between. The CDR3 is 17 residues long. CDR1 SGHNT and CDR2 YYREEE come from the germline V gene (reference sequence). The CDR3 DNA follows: TGTGCCAGCAGCTTGGTCACCTTAGCGCGACCCACAGATACGCAGTATTTT. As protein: CASSLVTLARPTDTQYF. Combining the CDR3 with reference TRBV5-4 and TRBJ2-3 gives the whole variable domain ETGVTQSPTHLIKTRGQQVTLRCSSQSGHNTVSWYQQALGQGPQFIFQYYREEENGRGNFPPRFSGLQFPNYSSELNVNALELDDSALYLCASSLVTLARPTDTQYFGPGTRLTVL.

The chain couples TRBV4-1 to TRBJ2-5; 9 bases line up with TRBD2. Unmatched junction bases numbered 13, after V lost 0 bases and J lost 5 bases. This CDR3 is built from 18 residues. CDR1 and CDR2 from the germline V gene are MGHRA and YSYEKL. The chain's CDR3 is CASSQDRGSGSGSETQYF. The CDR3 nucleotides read TGCGCCAGCAGCCAAGATAGAGGTAGCGGGAGTGGGTCGGAGACCCAGTACTTC.

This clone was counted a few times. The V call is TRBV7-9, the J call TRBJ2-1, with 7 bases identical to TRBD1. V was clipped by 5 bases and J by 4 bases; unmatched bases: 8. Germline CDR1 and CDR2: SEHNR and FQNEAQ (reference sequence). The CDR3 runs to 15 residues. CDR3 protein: CASSPPGQPYNEQFF. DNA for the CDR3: TGTGCCAGCAGCCCCCCGGGACAGCCATACAATGAGCAGTTCTTC.

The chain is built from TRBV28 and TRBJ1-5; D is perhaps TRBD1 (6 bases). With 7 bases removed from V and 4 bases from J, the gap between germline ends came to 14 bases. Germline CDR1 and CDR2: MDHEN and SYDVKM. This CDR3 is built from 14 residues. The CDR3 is CASTYGGENQPQHF. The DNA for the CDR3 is TGTGCCAGCACCTATGGGGGCGAAAATCAGCCCCAGCATTTT.

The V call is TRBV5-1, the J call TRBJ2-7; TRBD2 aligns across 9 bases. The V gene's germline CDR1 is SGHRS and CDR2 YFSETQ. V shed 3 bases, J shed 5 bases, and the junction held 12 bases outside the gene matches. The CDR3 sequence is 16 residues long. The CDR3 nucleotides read TGCGCCAGCAGCTCGGGAGGATCGGGACTAGCTGACGAGCAGTACTTC. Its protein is CASSSGGSGLADEQYF.

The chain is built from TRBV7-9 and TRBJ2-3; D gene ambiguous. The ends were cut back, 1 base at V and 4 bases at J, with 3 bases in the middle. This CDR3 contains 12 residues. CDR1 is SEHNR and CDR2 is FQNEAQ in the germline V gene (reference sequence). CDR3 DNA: TGTGCCAGCAGCTTAGGGCCAGATACGCAGTATTTT. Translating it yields CASSLGPDTQYF.

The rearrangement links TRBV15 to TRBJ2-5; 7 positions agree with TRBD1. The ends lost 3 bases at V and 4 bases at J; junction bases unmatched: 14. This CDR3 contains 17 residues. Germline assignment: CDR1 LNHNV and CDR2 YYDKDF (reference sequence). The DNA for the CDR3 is TGTGCCACCAGCAGGAACCCGGGACAGAGGCGATTAGAGACCCAGTACTTC. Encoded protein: CATSRNPGQRRLETQYF. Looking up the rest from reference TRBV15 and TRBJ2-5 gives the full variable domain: DAMVIQNPRYQVTQFGKPVTLSCSQTLNHNVMYWYQQKSSQAPKLLFHYYDKDFNNEADTPDNFQSRRPNTSFCFLDIRSPGLGDTAMYLCATSRNPGQRRLETQYFGPGTRLLVL.

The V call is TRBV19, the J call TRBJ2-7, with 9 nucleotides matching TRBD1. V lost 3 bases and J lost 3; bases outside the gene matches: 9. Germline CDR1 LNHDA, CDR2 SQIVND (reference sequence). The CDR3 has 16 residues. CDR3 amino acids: CASSMKGTGIVYEQYF. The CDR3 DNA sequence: TGTGCCAGTAGTATGAAGGGGACAGGGATCGTCTACGAGCAGTACTTC.